This T cell receptor beta chain was identified during a study of T cell responses to AZD1222 COVID-19 vaccine. Study-level findings and limits: Donors were mostly white British, more females; clonal diversity possibly underestimated.

Details on this clone: The antigen remains unidentified.

The repertoire was sequenced with immunoSEQ multiplex PCR; TCRdb's copy has only in-frame clones and lacks some. The top ten hold over 20% of the sample, which has tens of thousands of clones, 81% seen once. The CDR3 covers 14 residues. V shed 4 bases and J shed 7 bases, with 14 bases lying between them. Germline lookup yields CDR1 SGHTS and CDR2 YDEGEE. This sequence originates from an adult who received the AZD1222 COVID-19 vaccine. The sequencing here drew on peripheral blood, taken 28 days after the second AZD1222 dose. J is TRBJ1-4 and V is TRBV5-8; no definite D call. DNA of the CDR3: TGTGCCAGCAGCCCGGAGAGCGCGAGTGAAAAACTGTTTTTT. Protein: CASSPESASEKLFF.